This T cell receptor (beta chain) was recovered during a study of blood T cells in healthy people across ages. Whole-study findings and limits: Relative to aged donors, long-lived donors carried more naive CD4+ cells and displayed higher diversity.

A note on this clonotype: Its matching antigen is unknown.

Every participating donor contributed about 10 milliliters of peripheral blood through a draw. Germline lookup yields CDR1 MNHEY and CDR2 SVGAGI. The CDR3 has 13 residues. Using a J-beta primer mix together with a sample-barcoded 5' primer, a second PCR was run for about 6 to 12 cycles. TCRdb called the 5' RACE reads again in MiXCR, with one record for every CDR3 protein. The repertoire consists of about 670,000 distinct CDR3 sequences, with around 38% occurring once and the leading ten covering about 30%. The receptor's source is a man older than 75 in good health. V is TRBV6-5 and J is TRBJ2-5; the D is unclear. With the DNA end fitting TRBJ2-7 better, the J assignment may be wrong. Source material: blood. The CDR3 spells CASSYSMGSEQYF. CDR3 coding DNA: TGTGCCAGCAGTTACTCTATGGGAAGCGAGCAGTACTTC.